Described below is a single T cell receptor beta chain sequence and its context. What it recognizes is unknown. From germline, CDR1 is SGHRS and CDR2 YFSETQ. This CDR3 is 18 amino acids long. V lost 0 bases and J lost 0; bases outside the gene matches: 4. TCR alpha and TCR beta cDNA libraries carrying sample barcodes and UMIs came from 5'RACE with constant-segment primers. MiXCR was run by TCRdb on the 5' RACE reads, yielding one entry per CDR3 protein. The data show hundreds of thousands of distinct CDR3 sequences, roughly 26% seen once. The data belong to a study of T-cell memory formation after mild COVID-19. Study information: Clustering of TCRs was largely donor specific.

Study conclusions and caveats: Some responding clones appeared in pre-infection memory, suggesting cross-reactive memory joined. Later expanders leaned CD4+, whereas day 15 to 85 contracting clones were balanced CD4/CD8.

V is TRBV5-1 and J is TRBJ2-7; 15 bases fit TRBD2. Sequencing was performed on PBMCs or a T cell subset sorted from them (not recorded which). The source of this sequence is an adult woman who had mild COVID-19 (a few samples of this study predate the infection). Cell type and time point are not known. CDR3 nucleotide sequence: TGCGCCAGCAGCTTGGGGACTAGCGGGGGGGTAAGCTCCTACGAGCAGTACTTC. Translated: CASSLGTSGGVSSYEQYF.